This T cell receptor (beta chain) was identified in a study of post-analysis software for immune sequencing data. About the study: Included among the disease courses, which were recorded for the cohort, were relapsing-remitting, secondary progressive and progressive-relapsing multiple sclerosis. Notes on the study in general: A handful of TRBV segments were significantly more frequent in patients than in controls. TRBV5-6, TRBV5-1 and TRBV20-1 were among these segments. Significantly lower normalized Chao1 diversity was found in patients with multiple sclerosis relative to controls.

This CDR3 comprises 16 residues. The germline CDR1 and CDR2 sequences are SGHRS and YFSETQ. Points on this clonotype: Its antigen is not known.

Unique molecular identifiers featured in each of the TCR beta cDNA libraries. T cells, roughly 0.85 to 10 million of them, yielded approximately 530,000 cDNA molecules. Each CDR3 protein gets one entry after TCRdb re-called the PCR reads with MiXCR. Among 650,000 to 850,000 distinct CDR3 sequences listed, about 50% were seen once. The receptor's source is a girl aged 5-17 years with multiple sclerosis. This chain connects TRBV5-1 to TRBJ2-4, with TRBD1 as a possible D gene (6 bases). The J call may be incorrect, as the DNA end agrees better with TRBJ2-7. The sample consisted of blood. CDR3 sequence reads: CASSLAGTPSSGEQYF. CDR3 sequence (DNA): TGCGCCAGCAGCTTGGCTGGGACACCTTCCAGCGGCGAGCAGTACTTC.